This TCR beta chain appears in the sequencing data of a study of vaccination effects on CD4 cells after COVID-19. Isolating CD4+ T cells followed more than 9 days of culture. This individual tested PCR-positive for SARS-CoV-2 infection between March and December 2020. It was two doses of either the BNT162b2 or mRNA-1273 vaccine that participants received. As regards this clone: Its antigen is undetermined.

The data were produced by immunoSEQ multiplex PCR, yet TCRdb's version contains in-frame clones alone and is incomplete. This table holds roughly 33,000 clones, roughly 80% found once. Study-level points and caveats: Among infection- and vaccine-induced clones, marked clonal contraction occurred late after vaccination. Newly vaccine-induced clones made up most of the convalescents' post-vaccine spike-reactive clones.

V was pared by 0 bases and J by 6 bases, with 9 bases between. The CDR3 is 13 amino acids. The germline V gene has CDR1 SGHRS and CDR2 YFSETQ. The rearrangement joins TRBV5-1 to TRBJ1-2; no firm D call. Here the sequenced sample was CD4+ T cells from PBMCs cultured without peptide, taken after COVID-19 vaccination. The sequence was collected from a human donor who had a prior SARS-CoV-2 infection. CDR3 residues: CASSLGSGDGYTF. The DNA for the CDR3 is TGCGCCAGCAGCTTGGGCAGCGGGGATGGCTACACCTTC.